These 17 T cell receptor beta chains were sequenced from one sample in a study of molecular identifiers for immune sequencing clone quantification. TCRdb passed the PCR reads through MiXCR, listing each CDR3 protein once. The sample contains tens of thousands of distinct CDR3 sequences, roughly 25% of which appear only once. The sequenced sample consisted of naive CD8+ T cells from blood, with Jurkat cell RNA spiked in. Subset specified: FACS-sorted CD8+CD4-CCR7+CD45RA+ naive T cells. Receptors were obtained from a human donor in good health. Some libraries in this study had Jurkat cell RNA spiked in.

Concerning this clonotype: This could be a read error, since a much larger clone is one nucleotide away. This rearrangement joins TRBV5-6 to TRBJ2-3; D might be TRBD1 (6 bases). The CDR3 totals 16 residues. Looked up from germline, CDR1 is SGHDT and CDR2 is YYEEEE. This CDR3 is CASSLDGTTPFHTQCF. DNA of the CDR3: TGTGCCAGCAGCCTGGACGGGACAACTCCATTCCATACGCAGTGTTTT.

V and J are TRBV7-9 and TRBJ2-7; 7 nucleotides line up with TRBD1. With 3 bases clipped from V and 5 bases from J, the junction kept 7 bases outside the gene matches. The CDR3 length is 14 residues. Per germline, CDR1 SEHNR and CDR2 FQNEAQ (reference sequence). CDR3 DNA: TGTGCCAGCAGCTTTCCTACAGGGGACAACGAGCAGTACTTC. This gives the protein CASSFPTGDNEQYF.

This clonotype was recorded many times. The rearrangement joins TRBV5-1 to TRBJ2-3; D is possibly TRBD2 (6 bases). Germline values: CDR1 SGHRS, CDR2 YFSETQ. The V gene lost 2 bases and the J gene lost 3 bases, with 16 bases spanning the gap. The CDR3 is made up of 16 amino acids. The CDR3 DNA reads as TGCGCCAGCAGCTTCGGGGAGTGGAGGGTGACAGATACGCAGTATTTT. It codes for CASSFGEWRVTDTQYF.

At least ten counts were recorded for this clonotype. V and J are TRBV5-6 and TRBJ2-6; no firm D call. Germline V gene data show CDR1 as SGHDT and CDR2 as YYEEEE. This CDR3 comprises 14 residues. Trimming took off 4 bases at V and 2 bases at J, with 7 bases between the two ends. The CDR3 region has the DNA TGTGCCAGCAGCCCCGGAGCTGGGGCCAACGTCCTGACTTTC. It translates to CASSPGAGANVLTF.

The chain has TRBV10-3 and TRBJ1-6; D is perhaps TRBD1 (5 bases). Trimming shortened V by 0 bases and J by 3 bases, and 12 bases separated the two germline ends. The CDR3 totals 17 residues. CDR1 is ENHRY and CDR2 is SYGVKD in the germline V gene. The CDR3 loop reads CAISESGQRRYNSPLHF. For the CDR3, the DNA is TGTGCCATCAGTGAGTCGGGGCAGAGGCGCTATAATTCACCCCTCCACTTT.

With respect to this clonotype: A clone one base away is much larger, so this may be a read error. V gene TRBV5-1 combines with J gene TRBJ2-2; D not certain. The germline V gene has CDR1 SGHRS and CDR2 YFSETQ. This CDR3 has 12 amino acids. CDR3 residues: CAGRLGTGELFF. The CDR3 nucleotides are TGCGCCGGCAGGCTTGGGACCGGGGAGCTGTTTTTT.

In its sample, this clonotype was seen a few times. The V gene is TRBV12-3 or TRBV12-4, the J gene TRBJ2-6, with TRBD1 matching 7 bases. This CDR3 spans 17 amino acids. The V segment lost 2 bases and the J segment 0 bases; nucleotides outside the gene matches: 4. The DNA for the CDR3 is TGTGCCAGCAGTTTAACAGGGGATTACTCTGGGGCCAACGTCCTGACTTTC. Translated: CASSLTGDYSGANVLTF.

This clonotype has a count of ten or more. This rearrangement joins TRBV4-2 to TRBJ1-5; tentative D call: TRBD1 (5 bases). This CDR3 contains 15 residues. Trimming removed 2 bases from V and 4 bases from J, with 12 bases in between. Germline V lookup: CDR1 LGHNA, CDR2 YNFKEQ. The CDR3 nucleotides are TGTGCCAGCAGCCAAAGTTTAGGGGTTAATCAGCCCCAGCATTTT. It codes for CASSQSLGVNQPQHF.

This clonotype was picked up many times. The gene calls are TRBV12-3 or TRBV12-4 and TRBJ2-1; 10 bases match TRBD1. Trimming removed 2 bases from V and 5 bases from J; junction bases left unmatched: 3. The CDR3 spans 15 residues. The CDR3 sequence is CASSLWDRGDNEQFF. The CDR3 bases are TGTGCCAGCAGTTTATGGGACAGGGGAGACAATGAGCAGTTCTTC.

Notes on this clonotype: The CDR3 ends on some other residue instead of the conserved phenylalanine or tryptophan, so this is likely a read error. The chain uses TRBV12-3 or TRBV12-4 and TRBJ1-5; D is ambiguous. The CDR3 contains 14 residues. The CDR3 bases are TGTGCCAGCAGCCTCTGGGTGGGCAATCGGCCCCAGCATCTT. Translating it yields CASSLWVGNRPQHL.

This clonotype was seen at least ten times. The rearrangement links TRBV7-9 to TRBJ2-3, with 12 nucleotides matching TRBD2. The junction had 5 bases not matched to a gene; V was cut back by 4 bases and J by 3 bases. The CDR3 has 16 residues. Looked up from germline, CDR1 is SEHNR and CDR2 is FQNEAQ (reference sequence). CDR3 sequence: CASSYRTSGATDTQYF. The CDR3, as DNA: TGTGCCAGCAGCTATCGGACTAGCGGGGCGACAGATACGCAGTATTTT.

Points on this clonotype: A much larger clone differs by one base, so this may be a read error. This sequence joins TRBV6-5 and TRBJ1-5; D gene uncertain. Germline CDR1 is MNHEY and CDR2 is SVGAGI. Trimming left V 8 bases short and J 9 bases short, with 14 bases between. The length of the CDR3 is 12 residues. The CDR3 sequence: CASGGRQGPQHF. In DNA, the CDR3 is TGTGCCAGCGGTGGTAGACAAGGGCCCCAGCATTTT.

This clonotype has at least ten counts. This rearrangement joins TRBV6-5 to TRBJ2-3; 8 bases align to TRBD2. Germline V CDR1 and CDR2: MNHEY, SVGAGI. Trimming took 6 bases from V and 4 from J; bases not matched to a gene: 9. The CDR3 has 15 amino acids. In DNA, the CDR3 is TGTGCCAGCAGCTGGCTAGCGGGTCGACCAGATACGCAGTATTTT. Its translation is CASSWLAGRPDTQYF.

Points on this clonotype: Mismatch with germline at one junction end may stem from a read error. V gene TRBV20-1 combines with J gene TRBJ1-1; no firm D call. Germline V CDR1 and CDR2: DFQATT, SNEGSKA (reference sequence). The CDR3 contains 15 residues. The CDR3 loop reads CSAGDIRTVNTEAFF. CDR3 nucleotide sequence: TGCAGTGCTGGAGATATACGTACGGTCAACACTGAAGCTTTCTTT.

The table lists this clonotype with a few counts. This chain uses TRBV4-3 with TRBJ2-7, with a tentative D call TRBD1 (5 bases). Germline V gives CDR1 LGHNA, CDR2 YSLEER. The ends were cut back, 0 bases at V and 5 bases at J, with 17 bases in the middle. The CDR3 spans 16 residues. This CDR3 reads CASSQDPSGNPDEQYF. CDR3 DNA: TGCGCCAGCAGCCAAGATCCCTCAGGGAACCCTGACGAGCAGTACTTC.

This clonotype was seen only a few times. CDR3 region: CSAITSGQGHYEQYF. The CDR3 DNA reads TGCAGTGCTATAACCTCGGGACAGGGCCACTACGAGCAGTACTTC. The V and J genes are TRBV20-1 and TRBJ2-7; 9 bases fit TRBD1. Looked up from germline, CDR1 is DFQATT and CDR2 is SNEGSKA (reference sequence). The V and J ends lost 4 bases and 3 bases, in that order; junction bases with no gene match: 10. This CDR3 region has 15 residues.

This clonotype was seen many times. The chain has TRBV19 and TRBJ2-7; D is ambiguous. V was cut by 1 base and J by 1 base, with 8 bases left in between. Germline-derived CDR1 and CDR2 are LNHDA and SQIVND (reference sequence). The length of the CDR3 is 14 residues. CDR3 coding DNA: TGTGCCAGTAGTATAGCCTCAGGATCCTACGAGCAGTACTTC. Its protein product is CASSIASGSYEQYF.